This entry describes one T cell receptor (beta chain). No cognate antigen has been identified for it. Base qualities are not provided; no much larger clone lies one nucleotide away. The data were obtained in a study of T cells after yellow fever vaccination (dated by TCRdb to about 2019). Regarding the research as a whole: The SMART-Seq v4 Ultra Low Input RNA kit was used to prepare libraries from fractions with low cell numbers. To track T-cell clones before and after primary and booster YFV17D yellow fever vaccination, bulk TCR alpha and beta repertoires were sequenced longitudinally. Two healthy male donors, one aged 18 to 30 and one aged 30 to 40 years, were included in the cohort. Blood was drawn at multiple timepoints before and after primary and secondary immunization, with bulk PBMC replicates and cell subsets isolated.

The paper's findings and limits, for the study overall: The secondary T-cell response was found to be weaker but faster than the primary response, with a peak reached on day 5 rather than on day 15. A small fraction of clonotypes showed up in both the CD4 and CD8 compartments, probably as a result of convergent recombination. Most clones expanded after primary vaccination were re-detected after the booster (around 96% of CD4 and around 86% of CD8), suggesting broad memory maintenance. The study included only two donors, which limits how far the findings can be generalized. FACS-sorted repertoires could contain abundant contaminating clonotypes from the bulk population, so computational filtering was required.

The sequencer was an Illumina NovaSeq 6000. Synthesis of TCR cDNA relied on 5'RACE template switching, a step that introduced a universal primer site along with unique molecular identifiers. Priming of cDNA synthesis was performed from both the TCR alpha and TCR beta constant segments. Library amplification used two PCR steps, and the second PCR step added sample barcodes and sequencing adapters. Sequencing of libraries was done on Illumina HiSeq 2500 (2x100 bp) or NovaSeq (2x150 bp). Under the source paper's analysis protocol: Demultiplexing of reads and collapsing into UMI consensus sequences were performed with MIGEC, and V(D)J alignment was carried out with MiXCR. Clonotypes responding to the vaccine were identified with edgeR on replicate PBMC samples, with the criteria of FDR below 0.01 and a log2 fold change above 5 up to day 15. Bulk clonotypes were assigned CD4 or CD8 identity according to which sequenced CD4 or CD8 repertoire held them at higher abundance. The raw public reads went through TCRdb reprocessing: fastp at Q25, MiXCR clone calling, in-frame beta chains kept. Every CDR3 protein is listed once, alongside the most common genes and DNA of its rows. The V and J calls were determined by TCRdb, not by the authors. The sample records more than 95,000 distinct CDR3 sequences, roughly 8.2% of which are singletons. The ten largest clones take up 40% of the sample.

V and J are trimmed by 1 base and 4 bases, and the gene matches miss 2 bases of the junction. CDR1 is given as SGHTA and CDR2 as FQGNSA, both from the germline V gene. From the cysteine through the phenylalanine, the CDR3 covers 14 amino acids. Solely the CDR3 DNA is kept, with 42 bases framed from the first base. The treatment or condition label of this sample denotes: live attenuated yellow fever vaccine strain. PBMCs were isolated from peripheral blood using a standard Ficoll-Paque protocol. Dynabeads CD4 and CD8 positive selection kits were used to isolate CD4 and CD8 T-cell fractions. TriZol was used to extract RNA from bulk PBMCs, from CD4 and CD8 fractions, and from dextramer-positive and dextramer-negative fractions.

The rearranged chain carries TRBV7-2 and TRBJ1-1; 8 middle bases align to TRBD1. Source: CD8+ T cells sorted from PBMCs, taken on the day of the yellow fever booster vaccination. This clonotype was obtained from a man between 18 and 35 years old who received the YFV17D yellow fever vaccine. The CDR3 here reads CASSLGTGLTEAFF. The bases are TGTGCCAGCAGCTTAGGGACAGGGCTCACTGAAGCTTTCTTT.